This T cell receptor beta chain was documented in a study of a mutant IDH1 vaccine in newly diagnosed glioma. The wider study: Vaccination started 4-6 weeks after radiotherapy alone, or with temozolomide cycles.

Comment on this clone: The antigen remains unidentified.

Generated by immunoSEQ multiplex PCR, the TCRdb table keeps only in-frame clones and is missing some. The repertoire has 45,000 to 55,000 clones, around 80% of them found once; the top ten carry about 1.8%. General study results and limits: The vaccine induced immune responses, and these occurred in 80% to 95% of patients.

The germline CDR1 and CDR2 sequences are SGHRS and YFSETQ. J lost 4 bases, V lost 4 bases, and 8 bases had no gene match. The CDR3 runs 15 residues. The sample's time point: week 5, during vaccination. A 20-mer mutant IDH1 peptide at 300 ug was injected subcutaneously with topical imiquimod. The rearrangement joins TRBV5-1 to TRBJ2-1; 7 bases are a match to TRBD1. This sequence was found in a woman aged 40 to 50 with glioma. The material was PBMCs, obtained from a glioma patient whose treatment included an IDH1 peptide vaccine. The CDR3 is CASSGTGDVYNEQFF. CDR3 in DNA: TGCGCCAGCAGCGGAACAGGGGATGTTTACAATGAGCAGTTCTTC.